This TCR beta chain was found in a study of metastatic and nonmetastatic thyroid tumors. The overall study: Repertoires from malignant and benign thyroid patients were compared across blood and tumor or nodule tissue. Broader study findings: Significantly higher TCR beta diversity was reportedly seen in malignant thyroid tumors than benign nodules, in blood and tumor.

All patients were untreated before thyroid surgery. Per the germline V gene, CDR1 is MDHEN and CDR2 is SYDVKM. Between the trimmed V and J ends, which lost 9 bases and 6 bases, there was a span of 12 bases. This CDR3 region has 12 residues. The table lists this clone with a few counts. Its antigen is currently unknown. TCRdb reassembled clones from the PCR reads with MiXCR. The sample lists 30,000 to 40,000 clones; 20% to 25% were seen once. The sequence was obtained from a male donor with papillary thyroid cancer or a benign thyroid nodule (not recorded which). Some clones in this sample may be carry-over from other donors' samples. Sequences were obtained from tumor tissue. The chain carries TRBV28 and TRBJ1-5, with a possible D match to TRBD1 (6 bases). Written as DNA, the CDR3 is TGTGCCAGTTGCCAGGGGAGTCAGCCCCAGCATTTT. Its protein product is CASCQGSQPQHF.